The T cell receptor (beta chain) described here comes from a study of cytomegalovirus exposure and HLA in healthy donors. Study-wide results and limits: Later on, analysis showed that most CMV-associated TCR beta chains appeared to be HLA-restricted. In a later analysis, donors in an Asian-associated ancestry cluster reportedly had fewer N-insertions in productive TCRs than the cohort mean. Specific recognition of CMV antigens was confirmed in vitro for three chains (all CMV-associated).

V was trimmed by 3 bases and J by 4 bases, leaving 14 bases between them. The CDR3 covers 15 residues. The germline gives CDR1 SGHRS, CDR2 YFSETQ. Note on this clone: Its cognate antigen is unknown.

Both 60 Vbeta primers and 13 Jbeta primers went into the PCR. Assay: immunoSEQ multiplex PCR; the TCRdb copy retains only in-frame clones and omits some. The table lists 150,000 or so clones, 73% of them singletons. This clonotype originated in a woman between 18 and 29 years old in good health and CMV-seronegative. Sequenced sample: PBMCs. V usage is TRBV5-1 and J usage is TRBJ1-3; the D gene is possibly TRBD1 (6 bases). CDR3 sequence: CASSSIGGVGNTIYF. In DNA form, the CDR3 reads TGCGCCAGCAGCTCAATAGGGGGGGTCGGAAACACCATATATTTT. Combining the CDR3 with reference TRBV5-1 and TRBJ1-3 gives the whole variable domain KAGVTQTPRYLIKTRGQQVTLSCSPISGHRSVSWYQQTPGQGLQFLFEYFSETQRNKGNFPGRFSGRQFSNSRSEMNVSTLELGDSALYLCASSSIGGVGNTIYFGEGSWLTVV.